A single sample is the source of the 24 T cell receptor beta chains below, sequenced in a study of T cell repertoires in cytomegalovirus infection. TCRdb called the reads again in MiXCR, with one record for every CDR3 protein. The sample records about 260,000 distinct CDR3 sequences, roughly an eighth being singletons. The sequencing input was PBMCs. These receptor sequences come from a human donor in good health (CMV status not recorded). Some clones in this sample may be carry-over from other donors' samples.

The V gene is TRBV7-9, the J gene TRBJ2-1; 11 nucleotides line up with TRBD2. The length of the CDR3 is 18 residues. The germline V gene encodes CDR1 SEHNR and CDR2 FQNEAQ (reference sequence). V was pared by 4 bases and J by 2 bases, with 10 bases of the junction left unmatched. The CDR3 DNA reads as TGTGCCAGCAGCTCGACCACTAGCGGGAGATCGGCCTACAATGAGCAGTTCTTC. This gives the protein CASSSTTSGRSAYNEQFF.

This clonotype was recorded a few times. This chain's CDR3 is CASAGNQPQHF. As DNA, the CDR3 is TGTGCCAGCGCAGGGAATCAGCCCCAGCATTTT. The chain joins TRBV5-5 to TRBJ1-5; D may be TRBD1 (5 bases). Germline V gene lookup returns CDR1 SGHKS and CDR2 YYEKEE (reference sequence). The CDR3 has 11 residues. V was pared by 7 bases and J by 4 bases, with 6 bases between.

The rearrangement joins TRBV5-1 to TRBJ2-7; D gene unclear. CDR1 and CDR2 (germline): SGHRS, YFSETQ. Trimming removed 0 bases at V and 2 bases at J, with 9 bases between. The CDR3 is made up of 14 amino acids. The CDR3 nucleotides read TGCGCCAGCAGCTTGGCGCAGAACCCCTACGAGCAGTACTTC. This sequence encodes CASSLAQNPYEQYF.

In its sample, this clonotype was seen many times. The rearrangement uses TRBV20-1 and TRBJ1-2; TRBD1 is a possible D gene (5 bases). V gave up 0 bases and J gave up 0 bases, with 11 bases separating them. CDR1 is DFQATT and CDR2 is SNEGSKA in the germline V gene (reference sequence). The length of the CDR3 is 15 residues. CDR3 bases: TGCAGTGCTAGAGATCGTACAGGAGCTAACTATGGCTACACCTTC. This gives the protein CSARDRTGANYGYTF.

This clonotype was observed many times. This rearrangement joins TRBV7-8 to TRBJ1-1, with D uncertain. The V gene's germline CDR1 is SGHVS and CDR2 FQNEAQ. Trimming cost V 5 bases and J 5 bases, with 12 bases left between them. CDR3 size: 13 residues. CDR3 sequence (DNA): TGTGCCAGCAGCGGGCGGACCGGGACTGAAGCTTTCTTT. Amino acids: CASSGRTGTEAFF.

The chain employs TRBV19 and TRBJ2-6, with D possibly being TRBD1 (5 bases). CDR3 length: 17 residues. V was cut by 6 bases and J by 1 base, with 16 bases left in between. CDR1 and CDR2 (germline): LNHDA, SQIVND (reference sequence). The CDR3 coding sequence is TGTGCCAGTAGCCGGGCAGGGTTACCTTCTGGGGCCAACGTCCTGACTTTC. Translating it yields CASSRAGLPSGANVLTF.

This clonotype was recorded many times. The germline gene is not matched at one end of the junction; a read error may be the cause. The rearrangement links TRBV7-7 to TRBJ2-7; D perhaps matches TRBD2 (5 bases). CDR3 size: 14 residues. Germline lookup yields CDR1 SSHAT and CDR2 FNYEAQ (reference sequence). The CDR3 sequence: CASSPTALASEQYF. DNA of the CDR3: TGTGCTAGCAGCCCCACAGCCTTAGCGAGCGAGCAGTACTTC.

This clonotype was seen at least ten times. V is TRBV7-9 and J is TRBJ2-7; 7 bases map to TRBD1. Trimming cost V 5 bases and J 0 bases; bases outside gene matches: 10. This CDR3 has 16 amino acids. The germline V gene has CDR1 SEHNR and CDR2 FQNEAQ (reference sequence). The DNA of the CDR3 is TGTGCCAGCAGCGTAAGACAGGGCCCGACCTCCTACGAGCAGTACTTC. It encodes CASSVRQGPTSYEQYF.

This clonotype was detected ten times or more. This chain connects TRBV7-9 to TRBJ2-7; D gene unclear. This CDR3 contains 13 residues. Trimming left V 5 bases short and J 2 bases short, with 10 bases between. Germline lookup yields CDR1 SEHNR and CDR2 FQNEAQ (reference sequence). Written as DNA, the CDR3 is TGTGCCAGCAGCCACTTGGACGCCTACGAGCAGTACTTC. This gives the protein CASSHLDAYEQYF.

The genes are TRBV6-4 and TRBJ2-7; 11 nucleotides agree with TRBD2. CDR1 is MRHNA and CDR2 is SNTAGT in the germline V gene. J was trimmed by 1 base and V by 2 bases; bases with no gene match: 16. The CDR3 loop spans 20 amino acids. CDR3 protein: CASSDHSGASGRRLSYEQYF. The CDR3 DNA reads TGTGCCAGCAGTGACCACTCAGGAGCTAGCGGGAGGAGGTTGTCCTACGAGCAGTACTTC.

This clonotype was seen many times. This sequence joins TRBV6-5 and TRBJ2-2; the D is unclear. The length of the CDR3 is 17 residues. Germline CDR1 and CDR2: MNHEY and SVGAGI. The V end lost 1 base, the J end lost 5 bases, and 17 bases lay between the germline ends. The CDR3 loop reads CASSYLGPLLGTGELFF. CDR3 nucleotides: TGTGCCAGCAGTTACTTAGGCCCCCTCCTCGGGACCGGGGAGCTGTTTTTT.

This clonotype was recorded at least ten times. Written as DNA, the CDR3 is TGCAGCGCCTCGAGAGTGGGGATTGGGGTGAGGAACACTGAAGCTTTCTTT. Translated, it gives CSASRVGIGVRNTEAFF. This chain connects TRBV29-1 to TRBJ1-1; D unclear. Per germline, CDR1 SQVTM and CDR2 ANQGSEA. V shed 7 bases and J shed 1 base, with 25 bases lying between them. The CDR3 has 17 amino acids.

The rearrangement joins TRBV20-1 to TRBJ2-3, with D maybe TRBD2 (5 bases). Deletions cut 2 bases from V and 5 bases from J, with 17 bases between. The CDR3 runs to 15 residues. The germline CDR1 and CDR2 sequences are DFQATT and SNEGSKA (reference sequence). The CDR3 protein is CSARPTRNRGDTQYF. For the CDR3, the DNA is TGCAGTGCTAGACCTACTAGGAATAGAGGAGATACGCAGTATTTT.

V is TRBV19 and J is TRBJ1-6; D is undetermined. CDR1 and CDR2 from the germline V gene are LNHDA and SQIVND (reference sequence). This CDR3 comprises 16 residues. Trimming shortened V by 2 bases and J by 0 bases, and 8 bases separated the two germline ends. CDR3 nucleotides: TGTGCCAGTAGTATAATCGGGGACTCCTATAATTCACCCCTCCACTTT. Its translation is CASSIIGDSYNSPLHF.

This clonotype was seen more than once but under ten times. The rearrangement uses TRBV28 and TRBJ2-1; D perhaps matches TRBD1 (6 bases). V lost 4 bases, J lost 0 bases, and 13 bases lay in between. In germline, CDR1 is MDHEN, CDR2 SYDVKM. CDR3 length equals 16 residues. As DNA, the CDR3 is TGTGCCAGCAGTTCCCCTGGACAGCGCTCCTACAATGAGCAGTTCTTC. Its translation: CASSSPGQRSYNEQFF.

This chain joins TRBV4-1 and TRBJ1-2, with D tentatively TRBD1 (5 bases). The ends were cut back, 0 bases at V and 4 bases at J, with 15 bases in the middle. Germline V gene data show CDR1 as MGHRA and CDR2 as YSYEKL. The CDR3 consists of 16 residues. The CDR3 bases are TGCGCCAGCAGCCAAGATCGGGGCGGAGCCGCCTATGGCTACACCTTC. Protein product: CASSQDRGGAAYGYTF.

In the case of this clonotype: A read error is possible here, since a much larger clone lies one base away. The chain joins TRBV7-2 to TRBJ2-7; D is unresolved. V was cut by 3 bases and J by 2 bases, with 14 bases left in between. Germline loops: CDR1 SGHTA, CDR2 FQGNSA. The CDR3 sequence is 15 residues long. The CDR3 spells CASSFLCGNTYEQYF. The CDR3 coding sequence is TGTGCCAGCAGCTTTCTATGCGGCAATACCTACGAGCAGTACTTC.

V gene TRBV20-1 combines with J gene TRBJ2-5, with D maybe TRBD1 (8 bases). Germline V gene data show CDR1 as DFQATT and CDR2 as SNEGSKA (reference sequence). The CDR3 totals 16 residues. V was trimmed by 3 bases and J by 1 base, leaving 18 bases between them. The CDR3 coding sequence is TGCAGTGCTAGTTTTACAGGGGGAGGGCCCCAAGAGACCCAGTACTTC. Encoded protein: CSASFTGGGPQETQYF.

This chain uses TRBV29-1 with TRBJ2-7; unclear D gene. This CDR3 is built from 12 residues. The V and J ends lost 2 bases and 3 bases respectively, with 8 bases between them. Per germline, CDR1 SQVTM and CDR2 ANQGSEA. The CDR3: CSVELGSYEQYF. The CDR3 nucleotides are TGCAGCGTTGAATTGGGCAGCTACGAGCAGTACTTC.

The chain uses TRBV6-1 and TRBJ2-3; D is undetermined. The germline V gene has CDR1 MNHNS and CDR2 SASEGT. V shed 4 bases and J shed 6 bases, with 14 bases lying between them. The CDR3 is made up of 14 amino acids. CDR3: CASSATTRADTQYF. The CDR3 coding sequence is TGTGCCAGCAGTGCGACGACTCGAGCCGATACGCAGTATTTT.

This clonotype was detected many times. The gene calls are TRBV7-6 and TRBJ2-6; TRBD2 might be the D (7 bases). This CDR3 is 16 amino acids long. V dropped 4 bases and J dropped 3 bases, with 13 bases sitting between them. Germline CDR1 SGHVS, CDR2 FNYEAQ. Here the CDR3 reads CASSSHREGGANVLTF. In nucleotides, the CDR3 is TGTGCCAGCAGCTCCCACAGGGAGGGTGGGGCCAACGTCCTGACTTTC.

This clonotype occurred a few times. This rearrangement joins TRBV28 to TRBJ1-5; tentative D call: TRBD1 (5 bases). Germline V gives CDR1 MDHEN, CDR2 SYDVKM. The CDR3 runs to 13 residues. The V and J ends lost 8 bases and 8 bases respectively, with 16 bases between them. For the CDR3, the DNA is TGTGCCAGCGGGGGGGGGGGAATAAAGCCCCAGCATTTT. Residues: CASGGGGIKPQHF.

A few counts support this clonotype. V and J are TRBV6-2 or TRBV6-3 and TRBJ2-3; 7 nucleotides align to TRBD2. There are 16 residues in the CDR3. Germline V gene lookup returns CDR1 MNHEY and CDR2 SVGEGT. V lost 6 bases and J lost 4; bases outside the gene matches: 13. CDR3 sequence (DNA): TGTGCCAGCAGGTCCACCGGGACTACTTTCTCAGATACGCAGTATTTT. It codes for CASRSTGTTFSDTQYF.

V and J are TRBV5-4 and TRBJ2-5; tentative D call: TRBD2 (5 bases). This CDR3 has 14 residues. Germline lookup yields CDR1 SGHNT and CDR2 YYREEE (reference sequence). With 3 bases removed from V and 2 bases from J, the gap between germline ends came to 11 bases. The CDR3 is CASSWRTDQETQYF. The CDR3, as DNA: TGTGCCAGCAGCTGGCGGACTGATCAAGAGACCCAGTACTTC.